Following are 13 T cell receptor beta chains from one sample sequenced in a study of T cell repertoires in cytomegalovirus infection. From the reads, TCRdb called clonotypes with MiXCR, one entry per CDR3 protein. The sample yields some 220,000 distinct CDR3 sequences, more than 9% seen once. Sequencing was carried out using PBMCs. These receptors were obtained from a human donor in good health (CMV status not recorded). Some clones in this sample may be carry-over from other donors' samples.

This clonotype was detected only a few times. The J gene is TRBJ2-7, the V gene TRBV29-1; D is unresolved. The CDR3 runs 10 residues. Germline V CDR1 and CDR2: SQVTM, ANQGSEA. With 4 bases removed from V and 5 bases from J, the gap between germline ends came to 6 bases. The CDR3 DNA reads as TGCAGCGTTGGGGATAACGAGCAGTACTTC. It is translated as CSVGDNEQYF.

This rearrangement joins TRBV10-3 to TRBJ2-7, with D unclear. The CDR3 contains 16 residues. The V gene's germline CDR1 is ENHRY and CDR2 SYGVKD. V dropped 0 bases and J dropped 6 bases, with 18 bases sitting between them. CDR3 in amino acids: CAISESGRSPLPEQYF. The CDR3 nucleotides read TGTGCCATCAGTGAGTCGGGCAGGTCACCTCTCCCCGAGCAGTACTTC.

This clonotype was seen repeatedly, ten times or more. The CDR3 region is CASTTSRDGYEQYF. The DNA of the CDR3 is TGTGCCAGCACCACAAGCCGAGACGGCTACGAGCAGTACTTC. This sequence joins TRBV6-6 and TRBJ2-7; the D is unclear. The CDR3 runs 14 residues. V was shortened by 7 bases and J by 3 bases, with 16 bases between the two germline ends. The germline V gene has CDR1 MNHNY and CDR2 SVGAGI (reference sequence).

V and J are TRBV19 and TRBJ2-1; TRBD2 agrees at 13 bases. Trimming removed 5 bases from V and 4 bases from J; junction bases left unmatched: 5. The CDR3 consists of 16 residues. The germline V gene encodes CDR1 LNHDA and CDR2 SQIVND (reference sequence). The CDR3 loop reads CASSGGLAGSYNEQFF. DNA of the CDR3: TGTGCCAGTAGTGGGGGACTAGCGGGATCTTACAATGAGCAGTTCTTC.

J is TRBJ1-5 and V is TRBV6-6; 8 positions agree with TRBD1. The CDR3 is made up of 14 amino acids. Germline-derived CDR1 and CDR2 are MNHNY and SVGAGI (reference sequence). The V and J ends lost 5 bases and 5 bases, in that order; junction bases with no gene match: 5. The CDR3 here is CASSRQGRDQPQHF. The CDR3 nucleotides read TGTGCCAGCAGTAGACAGGGGAGGGATCAGCCCCAGCATTTT.

V gene TRBV5-1 combines with J gene TRBJ2-3; TRBD1 matches 8 bases. J lost 4 bases, V lost 5 bases, and 9 bases had no gene match. The CDR3 is made up of 15 amino acids. Looked up from germline, CDR1 is SGHRS and CDR2 is YFSETQ. The DNA of the CDR3 is TGCGCCAGCAGAGACCGGGACAGGACTGCAGATACGCAGTATTTT. This translates into CASRDRDRTADTQYF.

The table lists this clonotype with many counts. V usage is TRBV6-2 or TRBV6-3 and J usage is TRBJ2-2; TRBD2 matches 10 bases. Unmatched junction bases numbered 3, after V lost 6 bases and J lost 2 bases. Germline assignment: CDR1 MNHEY and CDR2 SVGEGT. This CDR3 contains 15 residues. This chain's CDR3 is CASRGTSVNTGELFF. The CDR3 nucleotides read TGTGCCAGCAGGGGGACTAGCGTAAACACCGGGGAGCTGTTTTTT.

The J gene is TRBJ2-3, the V gene TRBV9, with D perhaps given as TRBD1 or TRBD2 (5 bases each). V was trimmed by 0 bases and J by 3 bases, leaving 14 bases between them. Germline CDR1 SGDLS, CDR2 YYNGEE. This CDR3 is built from 16 residues. The CDR3 is CASSVVGVGVTDTQYF. In DNA, the CDR3 is TGTGCCAGCAGCGTAGTGGGAGTAGGGGTGACAGATACGCAGTATTTT. The variable domain in full, with the rest retrieved from reference TRBV9 and TRBJ2-3, is DSGVTQTPKHLITATGQRVTLRCSPRSGDLSVYWYQQSLDQGLQFLIQYYNGEERAKGNILERFSAQQFPDLHSELNLSSLELGDSALYFCASSVVGVGVTDTQYFGPGTRLTVL.

This clonotype was seen at least ten times. V is TRBV7-8 and J is TRBJ2-1, with TRBD1 as a possible D gene (5 bases). The CDR3 sequence is 16 residues long. CDR1 and CDR2 from the germline V gene are SGHVS and FQNEAQ. The germline V and J ends were trimmed by 5 bases and 2 bases, with 16 bases remaining between them. The CDR3 coding sequence is TGTGCCAGCAGCCCCTCCCAGGGTGTTCCCTACAATGAGCAGTTCTTC. Its translation: CASSPSQGVPYNEQFF.

In this sample, this clonotype turned up a few times. The chain couples TRBV19 to TRBJ1-6, with TRBD1 identical over 9 bases. The CDR3 loop spans 14 amino acids. Germline trimming cut 4 bases from V and 8 bases from J; bases unmatched to any gene: 3. Germline V gene lookup returns CDR1 LNHDA and CDR2 SQIVND (reference sequence). In nucleotides, the CDR3 is TGTGCCAGTAGTACTCGGACAGGGGATTCACCCCTCCACTTT. Translating gives CASSTRTGDSPLHF.

This clonotype came up many times. The DNA of the CDR3 is TGTGCCAGCAGCTTAGCCGGAACGGGGGGGCCGGGGAATGAGCAGTTCTTC. This encodes CASSLAGTGGPGNEQFF. V and J are TRBV7-2 and TRBJ2-1; 8 bases match TRBD2. Trimming took 0 bases from V and 7 from J; bases not matched to a gene: 11. The CDR3 covers 17 residues. CDR1 is SGHTA and CDR2 is FQGNSA in the germline V gene. The whole variable domain, remainder taken from reference TRBV7-2 and TRBJ2-1, is GAGVSQSPSNKVTEKGKDVELRCDPISGHTALYWYRQSLGQGLEFLIYFQGNSAPDKSGLPSDRFSAERTGGSVSTLTIQRTQQEDSAVYLCASSLAGTGGPGNEQFFGPGTRLTVL.

This clonotype was counted ten times or more. The V and J genes are TRBV6-5 and TRBJ2-1, with D possibly matching TRBD1 (5 bases). Germline loops: CDR1 MNHEY, CDR2 SVGAGI. This CDR3 is 13 amino acids long. V was clipped by 6 bases and J by 8 bases, with 14 bases between them. For the CDR3, the DNA is TGTGCCAGCAGCTCTGGACAAAGGGATGAGCAGTTCTTC. Translating it yields CASSSGQRDEQFF.

The chain has TRBV28 and TRBJ1-5, with D unresolved. The V end lost 2 bases, the J end lost 13 bases, and 12 bases lay between the germline ends. The CDR3 is 12 amino acids. CDR1 is MDHEN, CDR2 SYDVKM, per germline. Written as DNA, the CDR3 is TGTGCCAGCAGTTTAGAGGGAAGTTTTCAGCATTTT. Amino acid sequence: CASSLEGSFQHF.